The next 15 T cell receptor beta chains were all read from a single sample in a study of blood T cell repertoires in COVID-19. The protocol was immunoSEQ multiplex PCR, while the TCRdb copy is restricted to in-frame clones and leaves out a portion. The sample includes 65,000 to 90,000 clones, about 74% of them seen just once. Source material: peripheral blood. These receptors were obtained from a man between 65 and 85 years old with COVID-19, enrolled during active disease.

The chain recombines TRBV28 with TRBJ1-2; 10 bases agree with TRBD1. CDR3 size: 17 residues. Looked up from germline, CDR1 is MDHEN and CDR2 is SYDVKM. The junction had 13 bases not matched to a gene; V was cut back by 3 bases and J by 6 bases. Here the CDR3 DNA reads TGTGCCAGCAGTTTCCTAAAAAGGGACAGGGGTAGGGATGGCTACACCTTC. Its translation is CASSFLKRDRGRDGYTF.

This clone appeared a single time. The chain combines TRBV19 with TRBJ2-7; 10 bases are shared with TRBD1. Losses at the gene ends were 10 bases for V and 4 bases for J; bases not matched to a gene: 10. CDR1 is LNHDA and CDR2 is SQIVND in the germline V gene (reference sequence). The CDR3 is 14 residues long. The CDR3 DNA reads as TGTGCCACCGGCGAGACAGGGGGCTTTTACGAGCAGTACTTC. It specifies CATGETGGFYEQYF.

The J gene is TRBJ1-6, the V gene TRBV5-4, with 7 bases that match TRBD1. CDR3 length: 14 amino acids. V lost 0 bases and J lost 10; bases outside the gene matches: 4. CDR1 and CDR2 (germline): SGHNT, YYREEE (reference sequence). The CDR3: CASSLGRGDSPLHF. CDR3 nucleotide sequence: TGTGCCAGCAGCTTGGGCAGGGGGGACTCACCCCTCCACTTT.

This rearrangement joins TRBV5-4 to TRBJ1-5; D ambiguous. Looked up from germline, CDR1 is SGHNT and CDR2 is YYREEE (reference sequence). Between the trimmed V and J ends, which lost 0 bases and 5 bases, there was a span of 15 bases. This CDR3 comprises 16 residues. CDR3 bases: TGTGCCAGCAGCTTGGGCGGCGATAGGTCCGATCAGCCCCAGCATTTT. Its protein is CASSLGGDRSDQPQHF.

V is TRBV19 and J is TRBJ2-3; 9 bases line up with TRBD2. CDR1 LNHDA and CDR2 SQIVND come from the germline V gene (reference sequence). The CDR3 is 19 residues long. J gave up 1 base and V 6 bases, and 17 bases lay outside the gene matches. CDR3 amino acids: CASRGSPSRVAGGTDTQYF. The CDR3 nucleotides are TGTGCCAGTAGGGGTAGTCCCTCGCGGGTAGCGGGGGGCACAGATACGCAGTATTTT. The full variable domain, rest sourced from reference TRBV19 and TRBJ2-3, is DGGITQSPKYLFRKEGQNVTLSCEQNLNHDAMYWYRQDPGQGLRLIYYSQIVNDFQKGDIAEGYSVSREKKESFPLTVTSAQKNPTAFYLCASRGSPSRVAGGTDTQYFGPGTRLTVL.

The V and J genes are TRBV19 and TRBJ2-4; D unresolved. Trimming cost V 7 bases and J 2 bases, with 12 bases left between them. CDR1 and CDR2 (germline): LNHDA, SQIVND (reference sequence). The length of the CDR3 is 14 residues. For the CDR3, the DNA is TGTGCCAGTATGGGTCTAGGATCCAAAAACATTCAGTACTTC. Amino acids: CASMGLGSKNIQYF.

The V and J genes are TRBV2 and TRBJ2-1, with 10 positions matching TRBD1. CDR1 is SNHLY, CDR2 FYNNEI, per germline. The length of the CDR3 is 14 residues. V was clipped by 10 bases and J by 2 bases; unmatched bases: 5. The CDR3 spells CATPGTGAYNEQFF. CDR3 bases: TGTGCCACCCCCGGGACAGGGGCCTACAATGAGCAGTTCTTC.

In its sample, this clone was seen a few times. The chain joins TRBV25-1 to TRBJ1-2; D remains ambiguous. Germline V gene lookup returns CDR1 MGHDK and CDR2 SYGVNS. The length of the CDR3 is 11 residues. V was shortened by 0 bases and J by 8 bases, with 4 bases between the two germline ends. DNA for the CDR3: TGTGCCAGCAGTGAATACCAGGGCTACACCTTC. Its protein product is CASSEYQGYTF.

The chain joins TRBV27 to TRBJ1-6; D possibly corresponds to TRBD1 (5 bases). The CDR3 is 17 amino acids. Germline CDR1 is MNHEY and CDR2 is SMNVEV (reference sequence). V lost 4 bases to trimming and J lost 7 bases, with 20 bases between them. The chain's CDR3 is CASSSQWGVGPNSPLHF. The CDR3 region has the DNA TGTGCCAGCAGTTCCCAATGGGGGGTAGGTCCCAATTCACCCCTCCACTTT.

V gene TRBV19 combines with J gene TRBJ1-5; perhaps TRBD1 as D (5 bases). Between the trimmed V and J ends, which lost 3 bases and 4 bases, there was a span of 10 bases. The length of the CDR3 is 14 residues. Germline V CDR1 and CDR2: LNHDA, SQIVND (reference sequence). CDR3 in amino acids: CASSIGRANQPQHF. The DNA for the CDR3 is TGTGCCAGTAGTATCGGCAGGGCGAATCAGCCCCAGCATTTT.

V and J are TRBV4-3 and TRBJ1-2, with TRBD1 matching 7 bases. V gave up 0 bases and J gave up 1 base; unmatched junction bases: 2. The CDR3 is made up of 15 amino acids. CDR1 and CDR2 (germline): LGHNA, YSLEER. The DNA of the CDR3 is TGCGCCAGCAGCCAAGAGGGACAGTTTAACTATGGCTACACCTTC. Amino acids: CASSQEGQFNYGYTF.

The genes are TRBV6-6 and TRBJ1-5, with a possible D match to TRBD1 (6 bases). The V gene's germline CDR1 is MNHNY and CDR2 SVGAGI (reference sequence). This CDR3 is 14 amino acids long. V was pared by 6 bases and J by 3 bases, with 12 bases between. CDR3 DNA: TGTGCCAGCAGGGAACAGGGTTCCAATCAGCCCCAGCATTTT. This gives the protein CASREQGSNQPQHF.

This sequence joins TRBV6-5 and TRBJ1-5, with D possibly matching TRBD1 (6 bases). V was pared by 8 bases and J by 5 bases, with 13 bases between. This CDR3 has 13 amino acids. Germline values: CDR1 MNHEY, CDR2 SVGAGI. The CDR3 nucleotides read TGTGCCAGCCAGCGAGGGGGGGATCAGCCCCAGCATTTT. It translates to CASQRGGDQPQHF.

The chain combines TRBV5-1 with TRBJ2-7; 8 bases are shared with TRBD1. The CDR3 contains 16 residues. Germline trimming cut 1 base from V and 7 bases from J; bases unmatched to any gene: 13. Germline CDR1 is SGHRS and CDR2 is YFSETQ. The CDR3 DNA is TGCGCCAGCAGCTTGAGGTCAGGGGGCGATATGGAAGAGCAGTACTTC. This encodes CASSLRSGGDMEEQYF.

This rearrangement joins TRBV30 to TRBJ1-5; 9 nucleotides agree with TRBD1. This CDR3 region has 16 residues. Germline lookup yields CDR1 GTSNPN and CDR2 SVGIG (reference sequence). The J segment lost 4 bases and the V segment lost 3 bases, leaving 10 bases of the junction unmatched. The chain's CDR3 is CAWRARDRALNQPQHF. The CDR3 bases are TGTGCCTGGAGGGCGAGGGACAGGGCCCTTAATCAGCCCCAGCATTTT.